This TCR beta chain was recovered during a study of T cell repertoires in cytomegalovirus infection. Regarding the study as a whole: Carriage of CMV together with the relevant HLA was identifiable through cumulative public TCR beta family frequency.

The CDR3 is 15 residues long. CDR1 and CDR2 from the germline V gene are DFQATT and SNEGSKA (reference sequence). With 3 bases clipped from V and 4 bases from J, the junction kept 11 bases outside the gene matches. Many counts were recorded for this clonotype. The target antigen is unknown. TCRdb re-called the reads with MiXCR, one entry per CDR3 protein. This table holds 310,000 or so distinct CDR3 sequences, under 20% found once. V and J are TRBV20-1 and TRBJ1-2, with 7 bases that match TRBD1. Material: PBMCs. This clonotype was sampled from a human donor in good health (CMV status not recorded). Some clones in this sample may be carry-over from other donors' samples. The CDR3 bases are TGCAGTGCTAGTACGGGGGGCAGGGGGACCTATGGCTACACCTTC. Protein: CSASTGGRGTYGYTF.